Here is one T cell receptor beta chain with its context. Followed over time, Seattle patients had been enrolled while infection was active. V dropped 2 bases and J dropped 8 bases, with 28 bases sitting between them. The CDR3 length is 19 residues. The germline CDR1 and CDR2 sequences are SGHAT and FQNNGV. This record comes from a study of blood T cell repertoires in COVID-19. Across the study: Acute and convalescent COVID-19 specimens originated in the United States, Italy and Spain. T cells, B-cell-depleted T cells, or PBMCs supplied cDNA or gDNA.

Original analysis: Amplified reference gene primers provided the basis for estimating nucleated cell counts. Sequencing was performed with immunoSEQ multiplex PCR; in TCRdb, only in-frame clones are kept and a portion is missing. The D gene and trimming were derived from the DNA, and the V and J assignments and clone size from that table. The table shows under 450,000 clones, with 70% to 90% occurring only once. This TCR was sampled from a woman in her forties or fifties with COVID-19, enrolled during active disease. The rearrangement joins TRBV11-2 to TRBJ2-1, with a possible D match to TRBD2 (6 bases). The specimen sequenced was peripheral blood. The CDR3 DNA reads TGTGCCAGCAGCTTACGCGTAATTACGCGGGGCTCTAGGACGCATGAGCAGTTCTTC. Amino acid sequence: CASSLRVITRGSRTHEQFF.